The text below deals with one TCR beta chain. TRB cDNA was prepared as libraries by UMI-labeled 5' RACE. TCRdb reprocessed the 5' RACE reads and stores each CDR3 protein as one record, lacking DNA. The sample has approximately 88,000 distinct CDR3 sequences, and its top ten clones hold around 1.8%. Germline V CDR1 and CDR2: SGHVS, FQNEAQ. The CDR3 sequence is 16 residues long. This entry is derived from a study of CXCR3-negative and CXCR3-positive naive CD8 T cells. Each CD8+ T cell subset was sorted in triplicate, 250,000 to 300,000 cells each. Naive CD8+ T cells showed CD45RO-CCR7+CD27+CD95-. The origin of this receptor is a human donor in good health. Some clones in this sample may be carry-over from other donors' samples. The chain has TRBV7-8 and TRBJ2-1; TCRdb picks TRBD2, but there is no DNA to check that call. Source material: naive CXCR3- CD8+ T cells from blood. The subset was: CD45RO-CCR7+CD27+CD95- naive CD8+ T cells lacking CXCR3 (TNR3-). CDR3 sequence reads: CASSPVELREGLEQFF.